This TCR beta chain was identified during a study of blood T cells in healthy people across ages. CDR3 length equals 13 residues. Germline V CDR1 and CDR2: LGHDT, YNNKEL (reference sequence). The ends were cut back, 0 bases at V and 5 bases at J, with 6 bases in the middle. Every participating donor contributed 8.5 to 10 milliliters of peripheral blood through a draw. Combining a sample-barcoded 5' primer with a J-beta primer mix, a second PCR ran for roughly 7 to 11 cycles. With 12 random nucleotides, a template-switch adaptor tagged each individual cDNA molecule. One entry per CDR3 protein results from TCRdb running MiXCR on the 5' RACE reads. The table shows under 1,100,000 distinct CDR3 sequences, with around 25% occurring only once. Another study also made use of these data, one on T cells of mothers and their children.

The TCR originated in a girl under 10 years old in good health. The chain carries TRBV3-1 and TRBJ2-3; D not resolved. The sample comprised blood. In DNA form, the CDR3 reads TGTGCCAGCAGCCAAGAATTAATAGATACGCAGTATTTT. This translates into CASSQELIDTQYF.